Listed here are 21 T cell receptor beta chains from one sample, sequenced in a study of cytomegalovirus exposure and HLA in healthy donors. The PCR had 60 Vbeta and 13 Jbeta primers. The table came from immunoSEQ multiplex PCR; TCRdb's copy has only in-frame clones and leaves some out. The table lists about 88,000 clones, with 5.5% to 6.5% in the top ten. The sample was PBMCs. Every receptor here comes from a girl under 18 in good health and CMV-seropositive.

The V call is TRBV28, the J call TRBJ1-4, with D uncertain. Trimming took 3 bases from V and 3 from J, leaving 11 bases between them. Looked up from germline, CDR1 is MDHEN and CDR2 is SYDVKM. CDR3 length: 15 amino acids. CDR3 in DNA: TGTGCCAGCAGTTTTGTTGGCTCAGCTAATGAAAAACTGTTTTTT. It codes for CASSFVGSANEKLFF.

This chain links TRBV9 with TRBJ2-5, with unresolved D. This CDR3 has 14 residues. V lost 0 bases to trimming and J lost 4 bases, with 10 bases between them. Germline-derived CDR1 and CDR2 are SGDLS and YYNGEE. The CDR3 DNA reads as TGTGCCAGCAGCGTAGAGATGGAGATAGAGACCCAGTACTTC. Translated: CASSVEMEIETQYF.

In nucleotides, the CDR3 is TGTGCCAGCAGCCCGGGACATTTCTATGGCTACACCTTC. As protein: CASSPGHFYGYTF. V is TRBV7-9 and J is TRBJ1-2; the D gene is possibly TRBD1 (6 bases). CDR1 and CDR2 from the germline V gene are SEHNR and FQNEAQ (reference sequence). The CDR3 runs to 13 residues. The V end was cut by 5 bases, the J end by 4 bases, with 11 bases between.

The V call is TRBV27, the J call TRBJ2-3; TRBD1 matches at 11 bases. V was pared by 5 bases and J by 4 bases, with 5 bases of the junction left unmatched. This CDR3 has 15 amino acids. Per germline, CDR1 MNHEY and CDR2 SMNVEV (reference sequence). CDR3: CASSPWTGGPDTQYF. The DNA for the CDR3 is TGTGCCAGCAGTCCCTGGACAGGGGGCCCAGATACGCAGTATTTT.

The CDR3 reads CASSAGQDANYGYTF. CDR3 DNA sequence: TGTGCCAGCAGCGCGGGACAGGATGCTAACTATGGCTACACCTTC. The chain is built from TRBV13 and TRBJ1-2, with TRBD1 matching 8 bases. The CDR3 sequence is 15 residues long. V trimming: 5 bases; J trimming: 0 bases; junction bases outside the gene matches: 5. Germline assignment: CDR1 PRHDT and CDR2 FYEKMQ (reference sequence). The full variable domain, in which reference TRBV13 and TRBJ1-2 provide the parts outside the CDR3, is AAGVIQSPRHLIKEKRETATLKCYPIPRHDTVYWYQQGPGQDPQFLISFYEKMQSDKGSIPDRFSAQQFSDYHSELNMSSLELGDSALYFCASSAGQDANYGYTFGSGTRLTVV.

This rearrangement joins TRBV29-1 to TRBJ1-2, with 8 nucleotides matching TRBD1. V lost 5 bases and J lost 4; bases outside the gene matches: 6. Germline loops: CDR1 SQVTM, CDR2 ANQGSEA. The CDR3 totals 13 residues. CDR3 sequence reads: CSVLNRGTYGYTF. In nucleotides, the CDR3 is TGCAGCGTTTTGAACAGGGGGACCTATGGCTACACCTTC. The complete variable domain, with remaining parts taken from reference TRBV29-1 and TRBJ1-2, reads SAVISQKPSRDICQRGTSLTIQCQVDSQVTMMFWYRQQPGQSLTLIATANQGSEATYESGFVIDKFPISRPNLTFSTLTVSNMSPEDSSIYLCSVLNRGTYGYTFGSGTRLTVV.

The V call is TRBV9, the J call TRBJ2-7, with D uncertain. The V gene lost 0 bases and the J gene lost 3 bases, with 4 bases spanning the gap. The CDR3 consists of 12 residues. Looked up from germline, CDR1 is SGDLS and CDR2 is YYNGEE. Here the CDR3 reads CASSVGGYEQYV. CDR3 nucleotide sequence: TGTGCCAGCAGCGTAGGGGGCTACGAGCAGTACGTC.

This chain connects TRBV9 to TRBJ2-1; 7 bases are a match to TRBD2. The CDR3 length is 15 residues. CDR1 is SGDLS, CDR2 YYNGEE, per germline. Trimming took 0 bases from V and 4 from J; bases not matched to a gene: 4. The CDR3 protein is CASSVVGGEYNEQFF. The CDR3 DNA follows: TGTGCCAGCAGCGTAGTTGGGGGGGAGTACAATGAGCAGTTCTTC.

The chain uses TRBV7-9 and TRBJ1-1; perhaps TRBD1 as D (6 bases). Germline values: CDR1 SEHNR, CDR2 FQNEAQ (reference sequence). Trimming stripped 5 bases from V and 10 bases from J, with 23 bases between. The CDR3 has 15 amino acids. The CDR3 nucleotides read TGTGCCAGCAGCCTCTACGTTTCGGGGGGCGTCGTAGCTTTCTTT. Protein sequence: CASSLYVSGGVVAFF.

This rearrangement joins TRBV5-1 to TRBJ2-1; 8 nucleotides agree with TRBD1. The CDR3 consists of 17 residues. Germline V gene lookup returns CDR1 SGHRS and CDR2 YFSETQ. V gave up 2 bases and J gave up 1 base; unmatched junction bases: 8. The CDR3 region is CASSLLPGGLSYNEQFF. CDR3 sequence (DNA): TGCGCCAGCAGCTTATTACCAGGGGGCTTGTCCTACAATGAGCAGTTCTTC.

The rearrangement uses TRBV18 and TRBJ2-5, with 7 bases matching TRBD1. The assigned J gene may be wrong: the sequence end matches TRBJ2-7 better. The V gene's germline CDR1 is KGHSH and CDR2 LQKENI. This CDR3 spans 14 amino acids. The CDR3 nucleotides read TGTGCCAGCTCACCGCCAGGGGGAATCTACGAGCAGTACTTC. It yields the protein CASSPPGGIYEQYF.

The V and J genes are TRBV28 and TRBJ1-3, with TRBD1 identical over 7 bases. The CDR3 is 16 amino acids. With 6 bases clipped from V and 2 bases from J, the junction kept 10 bases outside the gene matches. CDR1 is MDHEN, CDR2 SYDVKM, per germline. The DNA of the CDR3 is TGTGCCAGCAGCCAAACGGGCAGGGGGGCTGGAAACACCATATATTTT. The encoded protein is CASSQTGRGAGNTIYF. Full variable domain (outside the CDR3, taken from reference TRBV28 and TRBJ1-3): DVKVTQSSRYLVKRTGEKVFLECVQDMDHENMFWYRQDPGLGLRLIYFSYDVKMKEKGDIPEGYSVSREKKERFSLILESASTNQTSMYLCASSQTGRGAGNTIYFGEGSWLTVV.

The chain joins TRBV11-2 to TRBJ2-7, with a tentative D call TRBD2 (5 bases). V was pared by 1 base and J by 2 bases, with 9 bases between. This CDR3 has 14 residues. From germline, CDR1 is SGHAT and CDR2 FQNNGV. The CDR3 protein is CASSLGRGPYEQYV. In DNA, the CDR3 is TGTGCCAGCAGCTTAGGTCGGGGTCCCTACGAGCAGTACGTC.

This chain links TRBV29-1 with TRBJ2-1, with 11 bases fitting TRBD2. Germline-derived CDR1 and CDR2 are SQVTM and ANQGSEA. The CDR3 runs to 17 residues. The ends lost 1 base at V and 5 bases at J; junction bases unmatched: 10. DNA for the CDR3: TGCAGCGTTGAAGGGCTAGCGGGGGGATTCGGCGACAATGAGCAGTTCTTC. Its protein is CSVEGLAGGFGDNEQFF.

The chain employs TRBV28 and TRBJ1-1, with 7 bases fitting TRBD1. This CDR3 spans 16 amino acids. CDR1 and CDR2 (germline): MDHEN, SYDVKM. Trimming removed 4 bases from V and 0 bases from J; junction bases left unmatched: 8. CDR3 amino acids: CASSSRTGVMNTEAFF. The CDR3 DNA reads TGTGCCAGCAGTTCGAGGACAGGCGTCATGAACACTGAAGCTTTCTTT.

V usage is TRBV15 and J usage is TRBJ2-4, with D perhaps TRBD2 (7 bases). Between the trimmed V and J ends, which lost 5 bases and 6 bases, there was a span of 14 bases. This CDR3 comprises 14 residues. Germline CDR1 and CDR2: LNHNV and YYDKDF (reference sequence). The CDR3 spells CATSHGGPGNIQYF. The CDR3 nucleotides are TGTGCCACCAGCCACGGGGGGCCGGGAAACATTCAGTACTTC.

The rearrangement links TRBV9 to TRBJ1-4; D gene uncertain. Germline values: CDR1 SGDLS, CDR2 YYNGEE. This CDR3 contains 15 residues. V was trimmed by 1 base and J by 6 bases, leaving 13 bases between them. CDR3 loop: CASSVLGIEDEKLFF. CDR3 sequence (DNA): TGTGCCAGCAGCGTACTCGGGATTGAGGATGAAAAACTGTTTTTT.

The V gene is TRBV25-1, the J gene TRBJ2-1; no firm D call. CDR3 length: 12 residues. Germline CDR1 and CDR2: MGHDK and SYGVNS. V was trimmed by 6 bases and J by 7 bases, leaving 10 bases between them. CDR3 sequence: CASSRTENEQFF. The CDR3 DNA reads TGTGCCAGCAGCCGAACAGAAAATGAGCAGTTCTTC.

J is TRBJ2-1 and V is TRBV7-9, with D hard to call. Looked up from germline, CDR1 is SEHNR and CDR2 is FQNEAQ (reference sequence). V lost 5 bases, J lost 7 bases, and 9 bases lay in between. There are 12 residues in the CDR3. The CDR3, as DNA: TGTGCCAGCAGCCCCCCCGGGAATGAGCAGTTCTTC. Translating gives CASSPPGNEQFF.

The chain combines TRBV19 with TRBJ1-5; a possible D gene is TRBD1 (6 bases). The length of the CDR3 is 15 residues. From germline, CDR1 is LNHDA and CDR2 SQIVND (reference sequence). V lost 5 bases to trimming and J lost 3 bases, with 14 bases between them. The CDR3: CASSLRDTNNQPQHF. The DNA for the CDR3 is TGTGCCAGTAGTTTACGGGACACTAACAATCAGCCCCAGCATTTT.

V usage is TRBV5-4 and J usage is TRBJ2-7; the D gene is possibly TRBD2 (5 bases). V lost 4 bases and J lost 1, with 15 bases in between. The CDR3 has 15 residues. Germline V gene lookup returns CDR1 SGHNT and CDR2 YYREEE (reference sequence). The CDR3, as DNA: TGTGCCAGCAGCGAGCGGCAGGTCGGTTCCTACGAGCAGTACTTC. It yields the protein CASSERQVGSYEQYF. The variable domain in full, with the rest retrieved from reference TRBV5-4 and TRBJ2-7, is ETGVTQSPTHLIKTRGQQVTLRCSSQSGHNTVSWYQQALGQGPQFIFQYYREEENGRGNFPPRFSGLQFPNYSSELNVNALELDDSALYLCASSERQVGSYEQYFGPGTRLTVT.